Listed below are T cell receptor beta chains from one sample, sequenced in a study of blood T cell repertoires in COVID-19. Here immunoSEQ multiplex PCR was the method, and the copy in TCRdb shows in-frame clones only, minus some. The repertoire holds about 330,000 clones, with 86% as singletons. Sequencing was carried out using peripheral blood. The origin of the receptors is a woman aged 50 to 65 with acute or convalescent COVID-19. CDR3s include the opening cysteine and the closing phenylalanine or tryptophan. A D gene is named only where the DNA matches it firmly. Clone size is stated in some rows and not others, as once, few, many or a class when expanded.

clone size: .; J gene: TRBJ1-2; D gene: TRBD1; V gene: TRBV28; CDR3 protein: CASRRDSYGYTF; CDR3 DNA: TGTGCCAGCAGGCGGGACAGCTATGGCTACACCTTC
clone size: .; J gene: TRBJ2-7; D gene: .; V gene: TRBV7-5; CDR3 protein: CARSLGRDREYEQYF; CDR3 DNA: TGTGCCAGAAGCTTAGGGCGGGACAGGGAATACGAGCAGTACTTC
clone size: .; J gene: TRBJ1-2; D gene: TRBD1; V gene: TRBV7-9; CDR3 protein: CASSNTGQGTIRYGYTF; CDR3 DNA: TGTGCCAGCAGCAACACGGGACAGGGGACAATTCGTTATGGCTACACCTTC
clone size: .; J gene: TRBJ1-2; D gene: TRBD1; V gene: TRBV6-5; CDR3 protein: CASSYSGQGWGYTF; CDR3 DNA: TGTGCCAGCAGTTACAGCGGACAGGGATGGGGCTACACCTTC
clone size: .; J gene: TRBJ1-1; D gene: TRBD1; V gene: TRBV27; CDR3 protein: CASSFGTGGRRTEAFF; CDR3 DNA: TGTGCCAGCAGTTTTGGGACAGGGGGCCGGAGAACTGAAGCTTTCTTT
clone size: once; J gene: TRBJ2-7; D gene: .; V gene: TRBV6-2/TRBV6-3; CDR3 protein: CASSYSGGSYEQYF; CDR3 DNA: TGTGCCAGCAGTTACTCCGGGGGCTCCTACGAGCAGTACTTC
clone size: .; J gene: TRBJ1-1; D gene: .; V gene: TRBV12-5; CDR3 protein: CASGLSGFRTEAFF; CDR3 DNA: TGTGCTAGTGGTTTGTCAGGGTTTAGGACTGAAGCTTTCTTT
clone size: .; J gene: TRBJ2-7; D gene: .; V gene: TRBV12-3/TRBV12-4; CDR3 protein: CASSLTVTYEQYF; CDR3 DNA: TGTGCCAGCAGTTTGACAGTAACCTACGAGCAGTACTTC
clone size: .; J gene: TRBJ1-2; D gene: .; V gene: TRBV24-1; CDR3 protein: CATSDLVQRSYTF; CDR3 DNA: TGTGCCACCAGTGATTTAGTCCAGAGGAGCTACACCTTC
clone size: .; J gene: TRBJ2-7; D gene: .; V gene: TRBV30; CDR3 protein: CAWKGRRDASYEQYF; CDR3 DNA: TGTGCCTGGAAGGGCAGGAGGGATGCGTCCTACGAGCAGTACTTC
clone size: .; J gene: TRBJ1-5; D gene: .; V gene: TRBV4-2; CDR3 protein: CASSQERGPGNQPQHF; CDR3 DNA: TGTGCCAGCAGCCAAGAACGAGGGCCTGGGAATCAGCCCCAGCATTTT
clone size: .; J gene: TRBJ2-1; D gene: TRBD2; V gene: TRBV7-9; CDR3 protein: CASSERLAGGSNEQFF; CDR3 DNA: TGTGCCAGCAGCGAAAGACTAGCGGGAGGGAGTAATGAGCAGTTCTTC
clone size: .; J gene: TRBJ2-3; D gene: TRBD2; V gene: TRBV19; CDR3 protein: CASSMRREVADTQYF; CDR3 DNA: TGTGCCAGTAGTATGCGGCGGGAGGTTGCAGATACGCAGTATTTT
clone size: .; J gene: TRBJ1-1; D gene: TRBD1; V gene: TRBV29-1; CDR3 protein: CSVKGGDRGNTEAFF; CDR3 DNA: TGCAGCGTGAAGGGAGGGGACAGGGGAAACACTGAAGCTTTCTTT
clone size: .; J gene: TRBJ2-4; D gene: .; V gene: TRBV12-3/TRBV12-4; CDR3 protein: CASSFRIQYF; CDR3 DNA: TGTGCCAGCAGTTTCCGGATTCAGTACTTC
clone size: .; J gene: TRBJ1-6; D gene: .; V gene: TRBV5-1; CDR3 protein: CASSSQGLMVSPLHF; CDR3 DNA: TGCGCCAGCAGCTCCCAGGGGCTGATGGTTTCACCCCTCCACTTT
clone size: .; J gene: TRBJ2-7; D gene: TRBD2; V gene: TRBV18; CDR3 protein: CASSPPSGSYEQYF; CDR3 DNA: TGTGCCAGCTCACCCCCCAGCGGGAGCTACGAGCAGTACTTC
clone size: .; J gene: TRBJ1-1; D gene: TRBD1; V gene: TRBV7-9; CDR3 protein: CASSLAGTGGAFF; CDR3 DNA: TGTGCCAGCAGCTTAGCGGGGACAGGAGGGGCTTTCTTT
clone size: .; J gene: TRBJ2-1; D gene: .; V gene: TRBV10-3; CDR3 protein: CAIPAEEQFF; CDR3 DNA: TGTGCCATCCCCGCGGAGGAGCAGTTCTTC
clone size: .; J gene: TRBJ1-1; D gene: .; V gene: TRBV27; CDR3 protein: CASTNRGRIRNTEAFF; CDR3 DNA: TGTGCCAGCACCAACCGAGGGCGTATCAGGAACACTGAAGCTTTCTTT
clone size: .; J gene: TRBJ2-1; D gene: TRBD1; V gene: TRBV7-3; CDR3 protein: CASSSQGAVNEQFF; CDR3 DNA: TGTGCCAGCAGCTCCCAGGGGGCCGTCAATGAGCAGTTCTTC
clone size: .; J gene: TRBJ2-2; D gene: .; V gene: TRBV11-3; CDR3 protein: CASLDSDTGELFF; CDR3 DNA: TGTGCCAGCCTGGACAGCGACACCGGGGAGCTGTTTTTT
clone size: .; J gene: TRBJ1-5; D gene: .; V gene: TRBV6-5; CDR3 protein: CASSPRDRPGEPQHF; CDR3 DNA: TGTGCCAGCAGTCCCCGGGACCGCCCGGGGGAGCCCCAGCATTTT
clone size: once; J gene: TRBJ1-5; D gene: .; V gene: TRBV6-5; CDR3 protein: CASSQGRNNQPQHF; CDR3 DNA: TGTGCCAGCAGCCAGGGGCGGAACAATCAGCCCCAGCATTTT
clone size: once; J gene: TRBJ2-7; D gene: .; V gene: TRBV12-3/TRBV12-4; CDR3 protein: CASSLTVYYEQYF; CDR3 DNA: TGTGCCAGCAGTTTAACAGTCTACTACGAGCAGTACTTC
clone size: .; J gene: TRBJ2-7; D gene: TRBD2; V gene: TRBV28; CDR3 protein: CASKEAGEGYEQYF; CDR3 DNA: TGTGCCAGCAAGGAGGCGGGAGAAGGGTACGAGCAGTACTTC
clone size: once; J gene: TRBJ2-2; D gene: .; V gene: TRBV3-1/TRBV3-2; CDR3 protein: CASPQDTNTGELFF; CDR3 DNA: TGTGCCAGCCCGCAGGATACGAACACCGGGGAGCTGTTTTTT
clone size: few; J gene: TRBJ1-5; D gene: TRBD1; V gene: TRBV4-2; CDR3 protein: CASSQAGGQENQPQHF; CDR3 DNA: TGTGCCAGCAGCCAAGCCGGGGGACAGGAGAATCAGCCCCAGCATTTT
clone size: .; J gene: TRBJ1-5; D gene: TRBD1; V gene: TRBV11-2; CDR3 protein: CASSSDRAQPQHF; CDR3 DNA: TGTGCCAGCAGCTCTGACAGGGCTCAGCCCCAGCATTTT
clone size: .; J gene: TRBJ2-7; D gene: .; V gene: TRBV27; CDR3 protein: CASSLSGGTYEQYF; CDR3 DNA: TGTGCCAGCAGTTTGAGCGGAGGGACCTACGAGCAGTACTTC
clone size: .; J gene: TRBJ1-1; D gene: .; V gene: TRBV30; CDR3 protein: CAWSPTGLATEAFF; CDR3 DNA: TGTGCCTGGAGTCCAACAGGCCTTGCCACTGAAGCTTTCTTT
clone size: .; J gene: TRBJ2-3; D gene: .; V gene: TRBV4-1; CDR3 protein: CASRGATDTQYF; CDR3 DNA: TGCGCCAGCAGAGGGGCCACAGATACGCAGTATTTT
clone size: .; J gene: TRBJ2-1; D gene: .; V gene: TRBV19; CDR3 protein: CASSIMASSEGYNEQFF; CDR3 DNA: TGTGCCAGTAGTATAATGGCTTCCTCAGAGGGATACAATGAGCAGTTCTTC
clone size: .; J gene: TRBJ1-3; D gene: .; V gene: TRBV18; CDR3 protein: CASSPPGAYSGNTIYF; CDR3 DNA: TGTGCCAGCTCACCGCCGGGAGCCTACTCTGGAAACACCATATATTTT
clone size: .; J gene: TRBJ2-1; D gene: .; V gene: TRBV24-1; CDR3 protein: CATSAHSRTTTYNEQFF; CDR3 DNA: TGTGCCACCAGTGCCCACTCCAGGACTACGACCTACAATGAGCAGTTCTTC
clone size: .; J gene: TRBJ2-7; D gene: TRBD1; V gene: TRBV13; CDR3 protein: CASSPGQGIYEQYF; CDR3 DNA: TGTGCCAGCAGCCCGGGACAGGGGATCTACGAGCAGTACTTC
clone size: .; J gene: TRBJ1-5; D gene: .; V gene: TRBV2; CDR3 protein: CASSILGLPHF; CDR3 DNA: TGTGCCAGCAGTATCCTGGGACTCCCGCATTTT
clone size: .; J gene: TRBJ2-1; D gene: .; V gene: TRBV9; CDR3 protein: CASSVGGLNEQFF; CDR3 DNA: TGTGCCAGCAGCGTAGGAGGTCTCAATGAGCAGTTCTTC
clone size: once; J gene: TRBJ2-4; D gene: .; V gene: TRBV18; CDR3 protein: CASSPGGFGNIQYF; CDR3 DNA: TGTGCCAGCTCACCTGGGGGCTTCGGAAACATTCAGTACTTC
clone size: once; J gene: TRBJ1-1; D gene: .; V gene: TRBV5-1; CDR3 protein: CASSPQGNTEAFF; CDR3 DNA: TGCGCCAGCAGCCCACAGGGGAACACTGAAGCTTTCTTT
clone size: .; J gene: TRBJ1-2; D gene: .; V gene: TRBV19; CDR3 protein: CASSNPRGGSNYGYTF; CDR3 DNA: TGTGCCAGTAGTAATCCGCGGGGCGGGAGTAACTATGGCTACACCTTC
clone size: .; J gene: TRBJ2-7; D gene: TRBD2; V gene: TRBV3-1/TRBV3-2; CDR3 protein: CASRGAGSYEQYF; CDR3 DNA: TGTGCCAGCAGAGGAGCGGGATCCTACGAGCAGTACTTC
clone size: .; J gene: TRBJ1-2; D gene: TRBD1; V gene: TRBV27; CDR3 protein: CASSASTGERVFVGYTF; CDR3 DNA: TGTGCCAGCAGTGCATCGACAGGGGAGAGGGTTTTTGTTGGCTACACCTTC